This is a list of T cell receptor beta chains from one sample in a study of immune cell composition in non-small cell lung cancer. Clones were sequenced by immunoSEQ multiplex PCR, and TCRdb holds only the in-frame ones, with some missing. The table lists thousands of clones, about 80% of them singletons. The sample taken for sequencing was lung tumor tissue. Source of these receptors: a human donor with non-small cell lung cancer. Each CDR3 is given with its conserved first and last residue. The D gene is left open where the match is weak. For some rows the clone size is stated as once, few or many, or as a class when expanded; others skip it.

D	size	V	J	CDR3	DNA
.	.	TRBV11-3	TRBJ1-3	CASSLEYGHNRRNTIYF	TGTGCCAGCAGCTTAGAGTACGGGCATAACCGACGAAACACCATATATTTT
.	.	TRBV27	TRBJ1-6	CASRSQTGNNSPLHF	TGTGCCAGCAGGTCTCAGACAGGCAACAATTCACCCCTCCACTTT
TRBD1	.	TRBV5-5	TRBJ2-5	CASSPDRGGETQYF	TGTGCCAGCAGCCCCGACAGGGGAGGAGAGACCCAGTACTTC
.	.	TRBV6-1	TRBJ1-2	CASSEAILYGYTF	TGTGCCAGCAGTGAAGCAATACTCTATGGCTACACCTTC
.	.	TRBV5-1	TRBJ1-1	CASSLATGAAAEAFF	TGCGCCAGCAGCTTGGCGACGGGGGCGGCTGCTGAAGCTTTCTTT
TRBD1	.	TRBV29-1	TRBJ2-2	CSVLGQGVAGELFF	TGCAGCGTGTTGGGACAGGGGGTTGCCGGGGAGCTGTTTTTT
.	.	TRBV4-1	TRBJ1-1	CASSPMGGGANTEAFF	TGCGCCAGCAGCCCCATGGGCGGAGGGGCGAACACTGAAGCTTTCTTT
.	.	TRBV5-1	TRBJ2-2	CASSQSQGGTGELFF	TGCGCCAGCAGCCAATCCCAGGGTGGCACCGGGGAGCTGTTTTTT
TRBD1	.	TRBV4-1	TRBJ1-5	CASSFGQGSGNQPQHF	TGCGCCAGCAGTTTTGGACAGGGCAGTGGGAATCAGCCCCAGCATTTT
TRBD2	.	TRBV7-2	TRBJ2-1	CASRNTITSGGHNEQFF	TGTGCCAGCAGAAATACGATTACTAGCGGGGGACACAATGAGCAGTTCTTC
TRBD1	once	TRBV2	TRBJ1-3	CASTRFKDRGSGNTIYF	TGTGCAAGCACCCGCTTTAAGGACAGGGGCTCAGGAAACACCATATATTTT
TRBD2	few	TRBV4-3	TRBJ2-3	CASSQDGKRGAADTQYF	TGCGCCAGCAGCCAAGATGGGAAGCGGGGGGCCGCAGATACGCAGTATTTT
.	once	TRBV11-2	TRBJ1-6	CASRDRSRGGNNSPLHF	TGTGCCAGCAGAGACAGGTCGAGAGGTGGCAATAATTCACCCCTCCACTTT
.	few	TRBV5-5	TRBJ1-2	CASSPQDRGYTF	TGTGCCAGCAGCCCGCAGGATCGCGGCTACACCTTC
.	.	TRBV5-1	TRBJ2-7	CASSLGTDLSYEQYF	TGCGCCAGCAGCTTGGGGACCGATCTATCCTACGAGCAGTACTTC
.	once	TRBV19	TRBJ1-2	CASRPDGRINYGYTF	TGTGCCAGTAGGCCGGACGGACGGATTAACTATGGCTACACCTTC
.	.	TRBV18	TRBJ1-5	CASSVGKNQPQHF	TGTGCCAGCTCAGTCGGGAAAAATCAGCCCCAGCATTTT
TRBD1	.	TRBV28	TRBJ1-1	CASSSPGTGMNTEAFF	TGTGCCAGCAGTTCCCCAGGGACAGGAATGAACACTGAAGCTTTCTTT
TRBD2	.	TRBV15	TRBJ2-3	CATSRDGGRVTDTQYF	TGTGCCACCAGCAGAGATGGAGGGAGGGTCACAGATACGCAGTATTTT
TRBD2	once	TRBV5-4	TRBJ2-2	CASSRGLAGPGGELFF	TGTGCCAGCAGCCGTGGACTAGCGGGCCCTGGGGGGGAGCTGTTTTTT
.	.	TRBV5-5	TRBJ1-6	CASSVAPGHGSYNSPLHF	TGTGCCAGCAGCGTGGCACCGGGACATGGGTCCTATAATTCACCCCTCCACTTT
TRBD1	.	TRBV19	TRBJ1-5	CASSPGTVLNQPQHF	TGTGCCAGTAGCCCTGGGACAGTATTAAATCAGCCCCAGCATTTT
TRBD2	.	TRBV5-1	TRBJ2-5	CASSSQTSGRETQYF	TGCGCCAGCAGCAGCCAGACTAGCGGGAGGGAGACCCAGTACTTC
.	.	TRBV9	TRBJ2-1	CASSVVRGGEQFF	TGTGCCAGCAGCGTAGTAAGGGGGGGTGAGCAGTTCTTC
.	.	TRBV27	TRBJ2-7	CASSSTGSSYEQYF	TGTGCCAGCAGTTCTACAGGAAGCTCCTACGAGCAGTACTTC
.	.	TRBV6-6	TRBJ2-2	CASSYSGAGTGELFF	TGTGCCAGCAGTTACTCTGGAGCTGGCACCGGGGAGCTGTTTTTT
.	.	TRBV18	TRBJ1-4	CASSPQGGEKLFF	TGTGCCAGCTCACCCCAGGGTGGGGAAAAACTGTTTTTT
.	.	TRBV28	TRBJ2-1	CASSPQLSSYNEQFF	TGTGCCAGCAGTCCGCAGTTAAGCTCCTACAATGAGCAGTTCTTC
TRBD2	.	TRBV10-2	TRBJ2-1	CASRLAGGRGEQFF	TGCGCCAGCAGGTTAGCGGGAGGAAGAGGGGAGCAGTTCTTC
TRBD1	.	TRBV7-3	TRBJ1-1	CASSRGGQARAFF	TGTGCCAGCAGCCGGGGGGGACAGGCCCGAGCTTTCTTT
TRBD2	few	TRBV7-9	TRBJ2-7	CASSPPTSGVYEQYF	TGTGCCAGCAGCCCACCGACTAGCGGGGTCTACGAGCAGTACTTC
.	.	TRBV5-1	TRBJ2-2	CASSLLTGSPTGELFF	TGCGCCAGCAGCTTGTTGACCGGGAGCCCCACCGGGGAGCTGTTTTTT
TRBD1	.	TRBV19	TRBJ1-4	CASSRTGATNEKLFF	TGTGCCAGTAGTCGGACAGGGGCAACTAATGAAAAACTGTTTTTT
.	.	TRBV5-4	TRBJ2-7	CASSLAVQGHEQYF	TGTGCCAGCAGCTTGGCCGTTCAGGGCCACGAGCAGTACTTC
.	.	TRBV9	TRBJ2-1	CASSPRDEKQFF	TGTGCCAGCAGCCCCCGGGACGAAAAGCAGTTCTTC
.	.	TRBV5-6	TRBJ1-1	CASSSIVRGTEAFF	TGTGCCAGCAGCTCCATCGTCCGGGGCACTGAAGCTTTCTTT
.	.	TRBV28	TRBJ1-1	CASSSDKRMNTEAFF	TGTGCCAGCAGTTCGGACAAGCGAATGAACACTGAAGCTTTCTTT
.	.	TRBV4-2	TRBJ1-6	CASSHEGENSPLHF	TGTGCCAGCAGCCACGAAGGAGAAAATTCACCCCTCCACTTT
.	.	TRBV2	TRBJ1-2	CASLSRGVNYGYTF	TGTGCCAGCTTATCTAGGGGGGTTAACTATGGCTACACCTTC
.	once	TRBV7-6	TRBJ2-1	CASSAQQGGDEQFF	TGTGCCAGCAGCGCCCAACAGGGCGGAGATGAGCAGTTCTTC
.	.	TRBV7-9	TRBJ1-1	CASSLFQDTEAFF	TGTGCCAGCAGCTTATTTCAGGACACTGAAGCTTTCTTT
.	.	TRBV2	TRBJ1-1	CARLTRETTEAFF	TGTGCCAGGCTGACAAGGGAGACCACTGAAGCTTTCTTT